Below, 12 T cell receptor beta chains from the same sample are listed, as sequenced in a study of blood T cell repertoires in COVID-19. Clones were read by immunoSEQ multiplex PCR, and TCRdb kept only the in-frame ones, dropping some. The table shows approximately 200,000 clones, with 79% occurring only once. Input material: peripheral blood. The receptors shown here come from a man in his fifties or sixties with active or convalescent COVID-19.

The genes are TRBV19 and TRBJ2-5, with D uncertain. Germline V gives CDR1 LNHDA, CDR2 SQIVND (reference sequence). V dropped 5 bases and J dropped 5 bases, with 6 bases sitting between them. The CDR3 runs 11 residues. CDR3: CASSFMETQYF. The CDR3 DNA follows: TGTGCCAGTAGTTTCATGGAGACCCAGTACTTC.

The chain carries TRBV7-2 and TRBJ2-7; 7 bases match TRBD2. The CDR3 loop spans 15 amino acids. CDR1 and CDR2 (germline): SGHTA, FQGNSA. V dropped 1 base and J dropped 5; count of bases not matched to a gene: 8. CDR3 in amino acids: CASSLGGGSINEQYF. CDR3 DNA sequence: TGTGCCAGCAGCTTAGGAGGCGGGAGTATCAACGAGCAGTACTTC.

This clone showed up many times. The V and J genes are TRBV7-2 and TRBJ1-5; D might be TRBD1 (5 bases). This CDR3 has 15 amino acids. Germline CDR1 and CDR2: SGHTA and FQGNSA. Trimming shortened V by 0 bases and J by 3 bases, and 9 bases separated the two germline ends. The CDR3 region is CASSLARQPNQPQHF. CDR3 DNA sequence: TGTGCCAGCAGCTTAGCCCGACAGCCCAATCAGCCCCAGCATTTT.

The chain carries TRBV4-1 and TRBJ1-5; D is unclear. Germline-derived CDR1 and CDR2 are MGHRA and YSYEKL. The CDR3 has 15 residues. V was clipped by 0 bases and J by 5 bases, with 11 bases between them. The CDR3 nucleotides read TGCGCCAGCAGCCAAGATGTGGCGGGCTATCAGCCCCAGCATTTT. It encodes CASSQDVAGYQPQHF.

V and J are TRBV5-1 and TRBJ2-7, with D possibly being TRBD1 (5 bases). The V and J ends lost 2 bases and 0 bases respectively, with 9 bases between them. CDR3 size: 14 residues. The germline gives CDR1 SGHRS, CDR2 YFSETQ. The CDR3 DNA reads as TGCGCCAGCAGCTTAGACAGTGCCTCCTACGAGCAGTACTTC. Its translation: CASSLDSASYEQYF. Looking up the rest from reference TRBV5-1 and TRBJ2-7 gives the full variable domain: KAGVTQTPRYLIKTRGQQVTLSCSPISGHRSVSWYQQTPGQGLQFLFEYFSETQRNKGNFPGRFSGRQFSNSRSEMNVSTLELGDSALYLCASSLDSASYEQYFGPGTRLTVT.

The CDR3 DNA is TGTGCCAGCAGTTTAGCGGGAGGGCCTTACGAGCAGTACTTC. Translating gives CASSLAGGPYEQYF. The chain uses TRBV28 and TRBJ2-7; TRBD2 matches at 9 bases. The V gene end was trimmed by 2 bases and the J gene end by 4 bases; junction bases not matched to a gene: 3. The CDR3 is 14 amino acids. Germline CDR1 and CDR2: MDHEN and SYDVKM.

The genes are TRBV7-2 and TRBJ1-1; 10 positions agree with TRBD1. V lost 2 bases and J lost 8; bases outside the gene matches: 5. CDR3 length: 14 amino acids. Germline V gene data show CDR1 as SGHTA and CDR2 as FQGNSA. The CDR3 nucleotides read TGTGCCAGCAGCTTACGACAGGGGGCAACCGAAGCTTTCTTT. It specifies CASSLRQGATEAFF.

This chain links TRBV7-2 with TRBJ1-2; 7 bases are shared with TRBD1. Germline loops: CDR1 SGHTA, CDR2 FQGNSA. The CDR3 spans 17 residues. V lost 3 bases, J lost 6 bases, and 16 bases stayed unmatched. The CDR3 DNA follows: TGTGCCAGCAGCTTGAGGCGGGGACAGCTGGTGACGGATGGCTACACCTTC. Encoded protein: CASSLRRGQLVTDGYTF.

The V call is TRBV4-1, the J call TRBJ2-1, with 13 bases identical to TRBD2. Germline assignment: CDR1 MGHRA and CDR2 YSYEKL. The J segment lost 8 bases and the V segment lost 8 bases, leaving 9 bases of the junction unmatched. The CDR3 consists of 15 residues. The DNA of the CDR3 is TGCGCCAGCGGATTGGGACTAGCGGGGTCTTATGAGCAGTTCTTC. It is translated as CASGLGLAGSYEQFF.

The chain combines TRBV18 with TRBJ1-1; D gene uncertain. Germline V gene lookup returns CDR1 KGHSH and CDR2 LQKENI. There are 15 residues in the CDR3. With 3 bases removed from V and 0 bases from J, the gap between germline ends came to 11 bases. The CDR3 region has the DNA TGTGCCAGCTCACCCAGCAAGCGATTGAACACTGAAGCTTTCTTT. Protein product: CASSPSKRLNTEAFF.

The gene calls are TRBV19 and TRBJ1-5, with D perhaps matching TRBD1 (5 bases). Germline-derived CDR1 and CDR2 are LNHDA and SQIVND (reference sequence). This CDR3 spans 13 amino acids. Trimming removed 5 bases at V and 6 bases at J, with 11 bases between. The CDR3: CASSSLGGQPQHF. The CDR3 region has the DNA TGTGCCAGTAGTTCACTGGGGGGTCAGCCCCAGCATTTT.

The rearrangement joins TRBV9 to TRBJ1-1, with D hard to call. Germline V gene data show CDR1 as SGDLS and CDR2 as YYNGEE. This CDR3 contains 15 residues. Trimming pared 0 bases from V and 5 bases from J, leaving 14 bases between. The CDR3 loop is CASSVDAGGRTEAFF. The DNA for the CDR3 is TGTGCCAGCAGCGTAGATGCCGGAGGGAGGACTGAAGCTTTCTTT.